The subject of this entry is one TCR beta chain. Its antigen is as yet unknown. Expressed TCRB transcripts were sequenced after all isolated RNA was converted to cDNA. Assay used: immunoSEQ multiplex PCR; TCRdb lists only in-frame clones, some missing. This repertoire shows over 150,000 clones, approximately 8% found once; its top ten account for about 0.5%. This specimen belongs to a study of beta chain features in type 1 diabetes. General observations from the study: TCRB CDR3 length was moderately but significantly reduced in all four CD4+ subsets of Type 1 diabetes patients.

Cell sorting via CD45RO/CCR7/CD25/CD127/CD95/CD27 was performed to obtain CD4+ naive, central memory, regulatory and stem cell-like memory cells. The origin of this receptor is a young man with type 1 diabetes. Sequenced sample: central memory CD4+ T cells from blood.

Written as DNA, the CDR3 is TGCAGTGCTGACCCACAGGGGAAGCAGTTCTTC. Amino acid sequence: CSADPQGKQFF. The rearrangement joins TRBV20-1 to TRBJ2-1; TRBD1 aligns across 7 bases. V lost 5 bases and J lost 11; bases outside the gene matches: 6. The germline CDR1 and CDR2 sequences are DFQATT and SNEGSKA (reference sequence). This CDR3 has 11 residues.